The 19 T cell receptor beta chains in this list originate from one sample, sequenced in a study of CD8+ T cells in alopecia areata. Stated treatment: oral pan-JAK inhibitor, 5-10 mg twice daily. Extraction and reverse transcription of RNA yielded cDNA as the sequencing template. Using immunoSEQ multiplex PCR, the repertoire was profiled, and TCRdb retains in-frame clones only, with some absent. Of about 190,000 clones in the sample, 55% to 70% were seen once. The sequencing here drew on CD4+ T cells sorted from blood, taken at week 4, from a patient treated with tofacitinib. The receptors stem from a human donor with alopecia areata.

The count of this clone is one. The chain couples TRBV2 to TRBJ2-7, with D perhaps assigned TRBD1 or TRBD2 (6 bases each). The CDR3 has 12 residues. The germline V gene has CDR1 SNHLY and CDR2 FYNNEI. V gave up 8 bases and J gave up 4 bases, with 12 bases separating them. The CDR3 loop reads CASGGPGYEQYF. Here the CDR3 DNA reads TGTGCCAGCGGGGGGCCAGGGTACGAGCAGTACTTC. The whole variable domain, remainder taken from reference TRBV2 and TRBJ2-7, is EPEVTQTPSHQVTQMGQEVILRCVPISNHLYFYWYRQILGQKVEFLVSFYNNEISEKSEIFDDQFSVERPDGSNFTLKIRSTKLEDSAMYFCASGGPGYEQYFGPGTRLTVT.

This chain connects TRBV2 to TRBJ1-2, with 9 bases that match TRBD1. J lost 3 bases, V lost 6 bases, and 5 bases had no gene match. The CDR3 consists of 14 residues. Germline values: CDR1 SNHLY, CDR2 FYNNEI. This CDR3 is CASRRDREHYGYTF. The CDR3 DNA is TGTGCCAGCAGGCGGGACAGGGAACACTATGGCTACACCTTC.

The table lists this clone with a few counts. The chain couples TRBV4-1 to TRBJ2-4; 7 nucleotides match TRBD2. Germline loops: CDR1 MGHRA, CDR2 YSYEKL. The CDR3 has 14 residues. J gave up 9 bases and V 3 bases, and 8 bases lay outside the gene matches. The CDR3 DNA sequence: TGCGCCAGCAGCCAGCCAGGGAGGGAGCGCATTCAGTACTTC. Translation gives CASSQPGRERIQYF.

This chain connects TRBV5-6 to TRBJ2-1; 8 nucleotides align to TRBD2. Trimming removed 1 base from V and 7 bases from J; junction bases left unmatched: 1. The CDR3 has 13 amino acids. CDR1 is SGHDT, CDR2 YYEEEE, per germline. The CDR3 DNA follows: TGTGCCAGCAGCTTGACTAGCGGTAATGAGCAGTTCTTC. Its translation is CASSLTSGNEQFF. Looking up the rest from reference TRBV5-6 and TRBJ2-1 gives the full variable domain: DAGVTQSPTHLIKTRGQQVTLRCSPKSGHDTVSWYQQALGQGPQFIFQYYEEEERQRGNFPDRFSGHQFPNYSSELNVNALLLGDSALYLCASSLTSGNEQFFGPGTRLTVL.

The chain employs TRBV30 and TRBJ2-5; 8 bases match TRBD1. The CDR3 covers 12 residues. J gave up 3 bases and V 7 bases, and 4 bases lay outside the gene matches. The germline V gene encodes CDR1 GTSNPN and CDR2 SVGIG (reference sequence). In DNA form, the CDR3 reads TGTGCCTCTTCGACAGGGGAAGAGACCCAGTACTTC. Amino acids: CASSTGEETQYF.

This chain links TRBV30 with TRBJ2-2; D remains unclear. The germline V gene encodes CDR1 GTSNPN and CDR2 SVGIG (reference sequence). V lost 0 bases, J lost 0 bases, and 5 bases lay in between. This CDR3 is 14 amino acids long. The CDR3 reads CAWSVRANTGELFF. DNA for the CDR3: TGTGCCTGGAGTGTTAGGGCGAACACCGGGGAGCTGTTTTTT.

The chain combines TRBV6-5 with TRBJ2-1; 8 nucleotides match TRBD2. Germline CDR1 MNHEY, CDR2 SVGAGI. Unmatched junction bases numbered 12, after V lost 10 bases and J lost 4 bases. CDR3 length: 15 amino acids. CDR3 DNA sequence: TGTGCCACTGGACGGGGGGGGACCGATTACAATGAGCAGTTCTTC. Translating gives CATGRGGTDYNEQFF.

The CDR3 sequence is CASSPGLAVPNEQFF. As DNA, the CDR3 is TGTGCCAGCAGCCCCGGACTAGCGGTGCCCAATGAGCAGTTCTTC. This sequence joins TRBV11-2 and TRBJ2-1, with 10 positions matching TRBD2. Germline lookup yields CDR1 SGHAT and CDR2 FQNNGV. CDR3 length: 15 amino acids. Germline trimming cut 5 bases from V and 6 bases from J; bases unmatched to any gene: 7.

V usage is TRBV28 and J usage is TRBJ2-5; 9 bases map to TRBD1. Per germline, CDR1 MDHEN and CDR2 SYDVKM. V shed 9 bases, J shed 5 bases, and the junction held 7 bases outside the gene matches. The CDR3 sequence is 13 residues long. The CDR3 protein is CASRTGEVETQYF. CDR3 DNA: TGTGCCAGTCGGACAGGGGAAGTTGAGACCCAGTACTTC. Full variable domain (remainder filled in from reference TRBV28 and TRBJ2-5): DVKVTQSSRYLVKRTGEKVFLECVQDMDHENMFWYRQDPGLGLRLIYFSYDVKMKEKGDIPEGYSVSREKKERFSLILESASTNQTSMYLCASRTGEVETQYFGPGTRLLVL.

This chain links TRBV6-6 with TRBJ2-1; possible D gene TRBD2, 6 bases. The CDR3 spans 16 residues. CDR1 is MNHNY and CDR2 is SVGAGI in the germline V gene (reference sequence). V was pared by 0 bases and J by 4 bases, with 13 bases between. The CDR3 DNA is TGTGCCAGCAGTTACTCGGGCGGGATTGGGTACAATGAGCAGTTCTTC. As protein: CASSYSGGIGYNEQFF.

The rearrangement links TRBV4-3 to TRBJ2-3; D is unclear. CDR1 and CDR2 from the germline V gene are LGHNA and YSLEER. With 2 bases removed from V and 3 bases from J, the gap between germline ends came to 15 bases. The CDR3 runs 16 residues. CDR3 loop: CASSQSYWAPTDTQYF. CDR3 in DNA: TGCGCCAGCAGCCAATCGTACTGGGCACCGACAGATACGCAGTATTTT.

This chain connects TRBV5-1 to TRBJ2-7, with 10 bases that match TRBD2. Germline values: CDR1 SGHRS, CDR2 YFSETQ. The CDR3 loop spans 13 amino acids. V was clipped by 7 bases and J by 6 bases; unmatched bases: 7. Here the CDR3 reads CASWASGSGEQYF. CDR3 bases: TGCGCCAGCTGGGCTAGCGGGAGCGGCGAGCAGTACTTC.

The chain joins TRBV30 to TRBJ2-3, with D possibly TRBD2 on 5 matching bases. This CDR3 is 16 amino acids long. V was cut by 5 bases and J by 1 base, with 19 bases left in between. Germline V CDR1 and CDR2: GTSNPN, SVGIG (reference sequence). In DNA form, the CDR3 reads TGTGCCTGGGGCCGACGGACTTCTCATCGCACAGATACGCAGTATTTT. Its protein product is CAWGRRTSHRTDTQYF.

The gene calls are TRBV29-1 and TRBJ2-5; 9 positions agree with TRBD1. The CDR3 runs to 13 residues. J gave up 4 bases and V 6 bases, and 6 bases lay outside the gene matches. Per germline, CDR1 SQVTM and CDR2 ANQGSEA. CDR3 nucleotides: TGCAGCGTGGACAGGGGAGGTAGAGAGACCCAGTACTTC. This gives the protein CSVDRGGRETQYF.

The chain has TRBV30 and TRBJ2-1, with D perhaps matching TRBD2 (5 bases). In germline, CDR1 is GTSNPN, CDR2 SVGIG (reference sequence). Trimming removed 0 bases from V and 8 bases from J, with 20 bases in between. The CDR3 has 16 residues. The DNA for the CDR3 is TGTGCCTGGAGTGTAGGGATTAGCGTACGAAGGGATGAGCAGTTCTTC. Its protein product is CAWSVGISVRRDEQFF.

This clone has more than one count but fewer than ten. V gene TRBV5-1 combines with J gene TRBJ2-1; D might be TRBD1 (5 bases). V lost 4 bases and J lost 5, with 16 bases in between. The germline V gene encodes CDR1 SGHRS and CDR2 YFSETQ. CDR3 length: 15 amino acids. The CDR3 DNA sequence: TGCGCCAGCAGCCCACAGGCCCAACCGAACAATGAGCAGTTCTTC. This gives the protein CASSPQAQPNNEQFF.

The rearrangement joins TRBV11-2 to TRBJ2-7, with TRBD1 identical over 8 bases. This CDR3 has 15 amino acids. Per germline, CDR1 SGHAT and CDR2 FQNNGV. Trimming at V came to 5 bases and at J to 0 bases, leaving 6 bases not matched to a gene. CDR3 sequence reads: CASSQWTGPSYEQYF. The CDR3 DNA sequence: TGTGCCAGCAGCCAATGGACAGGGCCCTCCTACGAGCAGTACTTC.

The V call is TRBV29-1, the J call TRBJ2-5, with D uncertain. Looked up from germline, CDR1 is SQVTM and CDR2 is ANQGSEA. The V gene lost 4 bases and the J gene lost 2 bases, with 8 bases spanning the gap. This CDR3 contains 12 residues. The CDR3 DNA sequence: TGCAGCGTTGCGTTTACTCAAGAGACCCAGTACTTC. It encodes CSVAFTQETQYF.

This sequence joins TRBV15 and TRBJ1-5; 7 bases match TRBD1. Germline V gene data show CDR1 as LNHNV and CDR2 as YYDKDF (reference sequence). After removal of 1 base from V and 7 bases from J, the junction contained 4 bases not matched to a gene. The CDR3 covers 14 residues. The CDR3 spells CATSRVGQPQPQHF. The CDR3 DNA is TGTGCCACCAGCAGAGTGGGACAGCCGCAGCCCCAGCATTTT.